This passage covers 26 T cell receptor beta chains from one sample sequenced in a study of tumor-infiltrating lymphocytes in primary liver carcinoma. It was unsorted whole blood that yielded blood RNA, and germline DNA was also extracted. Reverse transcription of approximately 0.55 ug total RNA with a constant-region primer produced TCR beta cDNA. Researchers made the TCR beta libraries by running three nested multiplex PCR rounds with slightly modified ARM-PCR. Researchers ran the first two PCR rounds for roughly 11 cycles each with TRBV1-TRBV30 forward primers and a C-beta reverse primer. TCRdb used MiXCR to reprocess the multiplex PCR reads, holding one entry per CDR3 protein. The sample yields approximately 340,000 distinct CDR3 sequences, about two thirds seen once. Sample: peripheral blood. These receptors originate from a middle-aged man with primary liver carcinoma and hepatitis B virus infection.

In DNA form, the CDR3 reads TGTGCCAGCAGCGTAGAATCCGGGTTGGGATACGAGCAGTACTTC. Its translation is CASSVESGLGYEQYF. V is TRBV9 and J is TRBJ2-7; D gene unclear. Trimming removed 0 bases at V and 4 bases at J, with 14 bases between. Germline V lookup: CDR1 SGDLS, CDR2 YYNGEE. The CDR3 contains 15 residues.

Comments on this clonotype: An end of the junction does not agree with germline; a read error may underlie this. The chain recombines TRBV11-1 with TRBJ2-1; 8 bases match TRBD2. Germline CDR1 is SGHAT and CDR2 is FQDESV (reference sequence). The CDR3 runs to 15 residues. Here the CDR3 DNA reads TGTGTCAGCAGTCGAGGGACCAGCGGGAGTAGTGAGCAGTTCTTC. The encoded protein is CVSSRGTSGSSEQFF.

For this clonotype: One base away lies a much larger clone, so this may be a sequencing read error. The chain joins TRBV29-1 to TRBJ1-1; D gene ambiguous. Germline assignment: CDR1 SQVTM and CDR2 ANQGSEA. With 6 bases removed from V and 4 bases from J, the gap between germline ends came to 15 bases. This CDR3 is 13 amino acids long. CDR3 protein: CSVLPQWGTEAFF. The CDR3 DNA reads TGCAGCGTCTTACCCCAGTGGGGCACTGAAGCTTTCTTT.

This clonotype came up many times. CDR3 protein: CASSPASSGEQYF. CDR3 in DNA: TGTGCCAGCAGCCCCGCTTCGTCCGGCGAGCAGTACTTC. The rearrangement joins TRBV13 to TRBJ2-7; D not resolved. Per the germline V gene, CDR1 is PRHDT and CDR2 is FYEKMQ (reference sequence). The CDR3 loop spans 13 amino acids. V was cut by 5 bases and J by 6 bases, with 14 bases left in between.

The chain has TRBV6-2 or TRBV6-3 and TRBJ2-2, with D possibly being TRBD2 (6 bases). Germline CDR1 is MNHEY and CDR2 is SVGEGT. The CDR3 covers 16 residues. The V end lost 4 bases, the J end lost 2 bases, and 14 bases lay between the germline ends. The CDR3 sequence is CASSLLVGGNTGELFF. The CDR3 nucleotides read TGTGCCAGCAGTTTACTAGTGGGAGGTAACACCGGGGAGCTGTTTTTT.

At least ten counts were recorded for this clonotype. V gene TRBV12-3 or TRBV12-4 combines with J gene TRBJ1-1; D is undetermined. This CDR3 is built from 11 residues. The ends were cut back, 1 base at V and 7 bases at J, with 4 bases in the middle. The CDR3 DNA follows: TGTGCCAGCAGTTTAGTCGGTGAAGCTTTCTTT. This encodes CASSLVGEAFF.

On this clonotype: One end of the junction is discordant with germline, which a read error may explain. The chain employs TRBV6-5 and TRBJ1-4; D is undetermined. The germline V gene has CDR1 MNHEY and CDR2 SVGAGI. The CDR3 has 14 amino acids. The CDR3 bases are TGTGCCGGCACGAGTCTAGGGAGGCATGAGAAACTGTTTTTT. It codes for CAGTSLGRHEKLFF.

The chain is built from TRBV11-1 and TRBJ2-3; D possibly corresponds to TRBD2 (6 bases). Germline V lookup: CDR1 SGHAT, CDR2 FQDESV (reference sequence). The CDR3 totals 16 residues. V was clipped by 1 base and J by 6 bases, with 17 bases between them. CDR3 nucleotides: TGTGCCAGCAGCTTAGAAAGTGCGGGGCCCATTGATACGCAGTATTTT. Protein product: CASSLESAGPIDTQYF.

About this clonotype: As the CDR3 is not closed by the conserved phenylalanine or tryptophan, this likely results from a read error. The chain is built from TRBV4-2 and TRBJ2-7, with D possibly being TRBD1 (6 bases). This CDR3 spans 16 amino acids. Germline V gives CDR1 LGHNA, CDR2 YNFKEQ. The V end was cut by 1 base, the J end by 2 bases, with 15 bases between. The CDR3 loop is CASSQGFGQGTYEQYL. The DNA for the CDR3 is TGTGCCAGCAGCCAAGGATTCGGGCAGGGGACCTACGAGCAGTACTTA.

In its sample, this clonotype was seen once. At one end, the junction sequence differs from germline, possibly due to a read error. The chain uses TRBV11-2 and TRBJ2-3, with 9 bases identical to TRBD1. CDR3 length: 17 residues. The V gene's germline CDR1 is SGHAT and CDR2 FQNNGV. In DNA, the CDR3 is TGTTCCAGCAGCCCCTGGACAGGGGTCCGTGTAACAGATACGCAGTATTTT. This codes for CSSSPWTGVRVTDTQYF.

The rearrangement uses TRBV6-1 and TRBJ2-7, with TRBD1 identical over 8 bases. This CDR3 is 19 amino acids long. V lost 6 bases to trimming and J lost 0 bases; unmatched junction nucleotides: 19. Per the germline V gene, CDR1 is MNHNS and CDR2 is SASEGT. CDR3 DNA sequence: TGTGCCAGCAGCCGCTCCTCAGGACAGGGTGTCGGCGGCTCCTACGAGCAGTACTTC. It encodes CASSRSSGQGVGGSYEQYF.

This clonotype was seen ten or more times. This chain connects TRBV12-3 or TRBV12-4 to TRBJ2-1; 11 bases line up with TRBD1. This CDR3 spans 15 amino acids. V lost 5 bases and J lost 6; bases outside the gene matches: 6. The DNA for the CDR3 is TGTGCCAGCAGTCGTGGACAGGGGGCGTCCAATGAGCAGTTCTTC. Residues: CASSRGQGASNEQFF.

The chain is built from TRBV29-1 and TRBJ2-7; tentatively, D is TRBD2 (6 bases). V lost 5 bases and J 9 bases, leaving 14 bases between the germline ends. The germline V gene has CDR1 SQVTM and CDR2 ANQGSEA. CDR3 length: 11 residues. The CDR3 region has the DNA TGCAGCGTTACTAGCAGCTCCTGGCAGTACTTC. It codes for CSVTSSSWQYF.

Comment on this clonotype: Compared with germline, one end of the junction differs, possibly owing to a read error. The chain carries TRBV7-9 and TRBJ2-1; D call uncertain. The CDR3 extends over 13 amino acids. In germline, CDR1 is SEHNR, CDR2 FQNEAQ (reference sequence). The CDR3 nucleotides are TGTGTCAGCAGCCCCAGCTCCTACAATGAGCAGTTCTTT. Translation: CVSSPSSYNEQFF.

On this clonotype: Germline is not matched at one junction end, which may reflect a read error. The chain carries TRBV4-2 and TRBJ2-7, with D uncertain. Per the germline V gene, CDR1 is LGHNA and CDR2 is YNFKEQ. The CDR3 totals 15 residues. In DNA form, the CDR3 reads TGTACCAGCAGCCAAGGAAGTCAGACCTCCTACGAGCAGTACTTC. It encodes CTSSQGSQTSYEQYF.

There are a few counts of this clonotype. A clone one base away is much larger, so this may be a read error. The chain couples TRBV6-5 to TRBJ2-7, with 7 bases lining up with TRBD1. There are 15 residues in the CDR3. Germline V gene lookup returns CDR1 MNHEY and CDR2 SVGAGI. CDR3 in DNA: TGTACCAGCAGTTACTCCCTTCAGGGGGTCTACGAGCAGTACTTC. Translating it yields CTSSYSLQGVYEQYF.

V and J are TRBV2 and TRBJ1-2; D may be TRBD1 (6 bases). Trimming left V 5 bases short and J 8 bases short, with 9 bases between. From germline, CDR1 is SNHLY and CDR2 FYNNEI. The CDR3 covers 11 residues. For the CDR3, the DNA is TGTGCCAGCAGTCCTGACAGGGGCTACACCTTC. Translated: CASSPDRGYTF.

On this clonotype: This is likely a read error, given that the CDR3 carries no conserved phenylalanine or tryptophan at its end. In DNA, the CDR3 is TGCGCCAGCAGTTGGGACGCCCACTCCCACGAGCAGTACCTC. Protein: CASSWDAHSHEQYL. The chain recombines TRBV5-1 with TRBJ2-7; the D gene could be TRBD1 or TRBD2 (5 bases each). The CDR3 is 14 residues long. Germline lookup yields CDR1 SGHRS and CDR2 YFSETQ.

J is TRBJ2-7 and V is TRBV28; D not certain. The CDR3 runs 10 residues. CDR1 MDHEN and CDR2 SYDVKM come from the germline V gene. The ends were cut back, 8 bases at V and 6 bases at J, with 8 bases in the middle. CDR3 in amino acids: CASGDREQYF. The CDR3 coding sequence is TGTGCCAGCGGAGATCGCGAGCAGTACTTC.

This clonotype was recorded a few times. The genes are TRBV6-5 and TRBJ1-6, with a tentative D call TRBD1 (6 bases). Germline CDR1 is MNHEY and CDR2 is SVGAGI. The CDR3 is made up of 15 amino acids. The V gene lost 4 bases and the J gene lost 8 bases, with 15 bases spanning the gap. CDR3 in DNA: TGTGCCAGCAGTTTGGGGGGGGCGGCTTATTCACCCCTCCACTTT. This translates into CASSLGGAAYSPLHF.

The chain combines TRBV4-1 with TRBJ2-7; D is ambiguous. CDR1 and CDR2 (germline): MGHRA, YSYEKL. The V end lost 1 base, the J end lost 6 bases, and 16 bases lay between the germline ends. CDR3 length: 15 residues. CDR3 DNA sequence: TGCGCCAGCAGCCAAGCCCCATACAACGGGTTCGAGCAGTACTTC. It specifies CASSQAPYNGFEQYF.

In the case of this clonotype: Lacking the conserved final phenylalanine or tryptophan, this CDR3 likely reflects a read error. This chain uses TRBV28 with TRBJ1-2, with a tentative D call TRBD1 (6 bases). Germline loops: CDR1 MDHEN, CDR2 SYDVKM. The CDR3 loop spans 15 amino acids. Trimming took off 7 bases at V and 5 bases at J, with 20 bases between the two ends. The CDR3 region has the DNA TGTGCCAGCACCCGAGGGGGGGTCGGGCTTTATGGCTACACCTCC. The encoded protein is CASTRGGVGLYGYTS.

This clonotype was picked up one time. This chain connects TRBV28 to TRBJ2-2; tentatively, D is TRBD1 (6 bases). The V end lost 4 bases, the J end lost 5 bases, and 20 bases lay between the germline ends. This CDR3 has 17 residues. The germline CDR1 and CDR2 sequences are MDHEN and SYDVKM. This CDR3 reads CASSSTGTQKGTGELFF. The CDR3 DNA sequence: TGTGCCAGCAGTTCAACCGGGACACAAAAAGGGACCGGGGAGCTGTTTTTT.

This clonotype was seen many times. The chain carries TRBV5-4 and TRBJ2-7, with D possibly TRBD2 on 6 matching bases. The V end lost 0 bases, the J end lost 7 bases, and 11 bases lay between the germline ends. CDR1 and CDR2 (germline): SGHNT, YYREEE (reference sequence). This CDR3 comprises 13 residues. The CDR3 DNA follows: TGTGCCAGCAGCTTGGACCCCGGGGGAGAGCAGTACTTC. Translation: CASSLDPGGEQYF.

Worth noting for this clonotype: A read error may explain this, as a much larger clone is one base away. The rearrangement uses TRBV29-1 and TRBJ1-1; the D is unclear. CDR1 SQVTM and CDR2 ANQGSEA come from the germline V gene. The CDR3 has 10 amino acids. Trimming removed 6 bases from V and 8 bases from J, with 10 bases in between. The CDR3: CSVRHPEAFF. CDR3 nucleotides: TGCAGCGTGAGACACCCGGAAGCTTTCTTT.

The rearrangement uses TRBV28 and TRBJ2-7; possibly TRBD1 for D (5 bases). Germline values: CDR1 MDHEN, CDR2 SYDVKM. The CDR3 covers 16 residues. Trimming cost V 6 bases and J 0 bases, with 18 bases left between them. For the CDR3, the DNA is TGTGCCAGCAGACCCAGGGTGGACCCGAGCTCCTACGAGCAGTACTTC. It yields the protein CASRPRVDPSSYEQYF.